These T cell receptor beta chains were read from a single sample in a study of technical replicates of blood from a handful of donors. Only in-frame clones appear in the TCRdb table, and some are missing; sequencing was by immunoSEQ multiplex PCR. The sample has around 80,000 clones, approximately 94% seen once. Material: T cells isolated from PBMCs. These receptors all come from a human donor in good health. The CDR3 runs from the conserved cysteine through the conserved F or W. A D gene is named only where the DNA matches it firmly. Size tells how often a clone was seen (once, few, many) or the class of an expanded clone, and some rows leave it out.

>NA|TRBD1|TRBJ2-7|TRBV5-5
CASSLRDSYEQYF
TGTGCCAGCAGCTTGCGGGACAGCTACGAGCAGTACTTC
>once|NA|TRBJ1-1|TRBV18
CASSNQGDTEAFF
TGTGCCAGCTCAAACCAGGGCGACACTGAAGCTTTCTTT
>NA|NA|TRBJ2-1|TRBV4-1
CASSPTPSYNEQFF
TGCGCCAGCAGCCCGACTCCCTCCTACAATGAGCAGTTCTTC
>few|NA|TRBJ1-1|TRBV20-1
CSAERFPEAFF
TGCAGTGCCGAGAGGTTCCCTGAAGCTTTCTTT
>NA|TRBD2|TRBJ2-1|TRBV12-5
CASGLGPVAGGFDEQFF
TGTGCTAGTGGTTTGGGCCCCGTAGCGGGAGGGTTTGATGAGCAGTTCTTC
>NA|TRBD2|TRBJ2-1|TRBV19
CASSAALSSGSRIYNEQFF
TGTGCCAGTAGTGCCGCCCTTTCTAGCGGGAGTAGAATCTACAATGAGCAGTTCTTC
>NA|NA|TRBJ1-1|TRBV25-1
CASSEWRGLNTEAFF
TGTGCCAGCAGTGAATGGAGGGGTTTGAACACTGAAGCTTTCTTT
>NA|NA|TRBJ1-5|TRBV30
CAWSMTHQPQHF
TGTGCCTGGTCTATGACTCATCAGCCCCAGCATTTT
>NA|NA|TRBJ2-7|TRBV10-3
CAIRYSLSSSYEQYF
TGTGCCATCAGGTACAGTCTCTCGAGCTCCTACGAGCAGTACTTC
>NA|TRBD2|TRBJ2-1|TRBV18
CASSPPGTSGNEQFF
TGTGCCAGCTCACCTCCCGGGACTAGCGGGAATGAGCAGTTCTTC
>NA|NA|TRBJ2-7|TRBV27
CASSFDREEGSSYEQYF
TGTGCCAGCAGTTTTGACAGGGAGGAAGGAAGCTCCTACGAGCAGTACTTC